There are a few counts of the clone carrying this T cell receptor (beta chain). Study processing details: How many nucleated cells were present was estimated from reference gene primer amplification. Generated by immunoSEQ multiplex PCR, the TCRdb table keeps only in-frame clones and is missing some. The D gene and trimming were derived from the DNA, and the V and J assignments and clone size from that table. The data contain 35,000 to 50,000 clones, 87% of them singletons. The CDR3 is 14 amino acids. With V trimmed by 7 bases and J by 5 bases, 9 bases remained unmatched. From germline, CDR1 is SGDLS and CDR2 YYNGEE. This entry is derived from a study of blood T cell repertoires in COVID-19. At the level of the study: The analysed material was cDNA or gDNA that came from T cells, B-cell-depleted T cells, or PBMCs.

Sequencing was performed on peripheral blood. V and J are TRBV9 and TRBJ1-5, with 7 bases lining up with TRBD1. This sequence was found in a man between 60 and 75 years old with acute or convalescent COVID-19. The CDR3 is CASPGTDRHQPQHF. CDR3 in DNA: TGTGCCAGCCCAGGGACAGACCGGCATCAGCCCCAGCATTTT.